Following are 5 T cell receptor beta chains from one sample sequenced in a study of technical replicates of blood from four donors. Sequencing used immunoSEQ multiplex PCR; TCRdb keeps in-frame clones, though not all of them. Of approximately 87,000 clones in the sample, approximately 94% were seen once. Sample: T cells isolated from PBMCs. The receptors were gathered from a human donor in good health.

The chain uses TRBV27 and TRBJ1-2; a possible D gene is TRBD1 (5 bases). The ends were cut back, 2 bases at V and 6 bases at J, with 19 bases in the middle. Germline V gene lookup returns CDR1 MNHEY and CDR2 SMNVEV (reference sequence). The CDR3 runs to 16 residues. The CDR3 DNA follows: TGTGCCAGCAGTTTAACCCACCGTGGAGGGGCAAATGGCTACACCTTC. Translating it yields CASSLTHRGGANGYTF.

This rearrangement joins TRBV28 to TRBJ2-7, with D unclear. The CDR3 runs to 13 residues. Germline CDR1 MDHEN, CDR2 SYDVKM. Trimming took 5 bases from V and 0 from J, leaving 8 bases between them. The CDR3 DNA reads TGTGCCAGCAGTCTCCCCCTCTCCTACGAGCAGTACTTC. This codes for CASSLPLSYEQYF.

The genes are TRBV11-2 and TRBJ2-2, with 9 nucleotides matching TRBD2. This CDR3 region has 18 residues. Germline V gene data show CDR1 as SGHAT and CDR2 as FQNNGV. J was trimmed by 4 bases and V by 0 bases; bases with no gene match: 9. The CDR3 coding sequence is TGTGCCAGCAGCTTAGATTCCCTAGCGGGGATCGTCACCGGGGAGCTGTTTTTT. Protein sequence: CASSLDSLAGIVTGELFF.

The chain couples TRBV6-5 to TRBJ2-2; no clear D. CDR1 and CDR2 from the germline V gene are MNHEY and SVGAGI. This CDR3 is 14 amino acids long. V was trimmed by 6 bases and J by 6 bases, leaving 14 bases between them. The CDR3 sequence: CASRPLTYSGELFF. The CDR3 nucleotides read TGTGCCAGCAGACCTTTAACCTACTCCGGGGAGCTGTTTTTT.

The chain employs TRBV25-1 and TRBJ2-3; 10 bases match TRBD1. Germline-derived CDR1 and CDR2 are MGHDK and SYGVNS. The V and J ends lost 1 base and 4 bases, in that order; junction bases with no gene match: 5. The CDR3 has 16 residues. The CDR3, as DNA: TGTGCCAGCAGTGAATTCCGGACAGGGGGGTCAGATACGCAGTATTTT. The encoded protein is CASSEFRTGGSDTQYF.